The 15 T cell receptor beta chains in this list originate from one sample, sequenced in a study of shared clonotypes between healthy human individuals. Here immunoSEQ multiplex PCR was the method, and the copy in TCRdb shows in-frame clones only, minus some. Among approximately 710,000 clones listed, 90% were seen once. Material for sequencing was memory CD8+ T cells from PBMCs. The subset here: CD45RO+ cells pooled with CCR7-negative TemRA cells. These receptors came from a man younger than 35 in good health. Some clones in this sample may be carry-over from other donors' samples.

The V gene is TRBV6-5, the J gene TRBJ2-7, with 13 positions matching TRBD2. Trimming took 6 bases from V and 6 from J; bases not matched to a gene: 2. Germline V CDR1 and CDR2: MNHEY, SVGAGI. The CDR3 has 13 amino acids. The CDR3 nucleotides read TGTGCCAGCAGGACTAGCGGGAGGTCCGAGCAGTACTTC. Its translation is CASRTSGRSEQYF.

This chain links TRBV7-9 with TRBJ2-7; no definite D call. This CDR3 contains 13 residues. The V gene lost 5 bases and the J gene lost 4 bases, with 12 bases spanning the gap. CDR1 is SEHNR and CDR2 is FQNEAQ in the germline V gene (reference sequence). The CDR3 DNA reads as TGTGCCAGCAGCCTTCCTCAGACGTACGAGCAGTACTTC. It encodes CASSLPQTYEQYF.

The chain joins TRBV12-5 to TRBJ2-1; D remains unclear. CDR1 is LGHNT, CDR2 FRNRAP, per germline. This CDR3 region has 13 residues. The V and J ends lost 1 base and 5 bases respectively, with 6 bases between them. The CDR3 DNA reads TGTGCTAGTGGTTTGGGCAGAGACAATGAGCAGTTCTTC. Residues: CASGLGRDNEQFF. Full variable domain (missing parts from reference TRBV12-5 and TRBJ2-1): DARVTQTPRHKVTEMGQEVTMRCQPILGHNTVFWYRQTMMQGLELLAYFRNRAPLDDSGMPKDRFSAEMPDATLATLKIQPSEPRDSAVYFCASGLGRDNEQFFGPGTRLTVL.

The CDR3 DNA is TGTGCCAGCAGCTGGGGAGTTAGGGACTCCTACGAGCAGTACTTC. Translated: CASSWGVRDSYEQYF. The rearrangement uses TRBV5-4 and TRBJ2-7; D is possibly TRBD2 (5 bases). Trimming took 3 bases from V and 0 from J, leaving 13 bases between them. The CDR3 loop spans 15 amino acids. From germline, CDR1 is SGHNT and CDR2 YYREEE (reference sequence).

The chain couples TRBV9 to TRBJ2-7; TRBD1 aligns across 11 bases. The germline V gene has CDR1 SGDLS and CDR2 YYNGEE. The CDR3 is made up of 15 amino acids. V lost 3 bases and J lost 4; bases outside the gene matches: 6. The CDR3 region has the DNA TGTGCCAGCAGCGCGTGGACAGGGGGCGCATACGAGCAGTACTTC. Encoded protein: CASSAWTGGAYEQYF. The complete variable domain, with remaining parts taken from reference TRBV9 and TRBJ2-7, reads DSGVTQTPKHLITATGQRVTLRCSPRSGDLSVYWYQQSLDQGLQFLIQYYNGEERAKGNILERFSAQQFPDLHSELNLSSLELGDSALYFCASSAWTGGAYEQYFGPGTRLTVT.

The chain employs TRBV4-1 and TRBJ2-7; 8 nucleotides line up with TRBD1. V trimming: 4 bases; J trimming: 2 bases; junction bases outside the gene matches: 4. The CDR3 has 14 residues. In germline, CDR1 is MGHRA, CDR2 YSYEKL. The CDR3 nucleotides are TGCGCCAGCAGCCCCGAGGGACAGGCCTACGAGCAGTACTTC. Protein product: CASSPEGQAYEQYF.

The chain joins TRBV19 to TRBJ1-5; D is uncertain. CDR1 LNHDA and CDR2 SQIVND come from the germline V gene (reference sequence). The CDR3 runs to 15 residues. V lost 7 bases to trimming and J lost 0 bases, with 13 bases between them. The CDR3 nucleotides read TGTGCCAGTACCCCGGTCTACCTTAGCAATCAGCCCCAGCATTTT. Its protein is CASTPVYLSNQPQHF. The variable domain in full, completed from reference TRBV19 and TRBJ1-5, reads DGGITQSPKYLFRKEGQNVTLSCEQNLNHDAMYWYRQDPGQGLRLIYYSQIVNDFQKGDIAEGYSVSREKKESFPLTVTSAQKNPTAFYLCASTPVYLSNQPQHFGDGTRLSIL.

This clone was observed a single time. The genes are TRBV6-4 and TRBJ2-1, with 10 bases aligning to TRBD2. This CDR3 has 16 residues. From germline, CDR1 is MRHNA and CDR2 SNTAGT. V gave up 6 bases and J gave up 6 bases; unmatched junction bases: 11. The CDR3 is CASSPMSGRAANEQFF. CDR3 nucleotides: TGTGCCAGCAGCCCGATGAGCGGGAGGGCCGCCAATGAGCAGTTCTTC.

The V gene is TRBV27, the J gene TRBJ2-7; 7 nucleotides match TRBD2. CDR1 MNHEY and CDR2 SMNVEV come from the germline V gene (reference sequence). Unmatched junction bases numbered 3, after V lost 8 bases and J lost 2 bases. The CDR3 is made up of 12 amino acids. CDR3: CASAGVTYEQYF. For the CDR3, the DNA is TGTGCCAGCGCGGGAGTCACCTACGAGCAGTACTTC.

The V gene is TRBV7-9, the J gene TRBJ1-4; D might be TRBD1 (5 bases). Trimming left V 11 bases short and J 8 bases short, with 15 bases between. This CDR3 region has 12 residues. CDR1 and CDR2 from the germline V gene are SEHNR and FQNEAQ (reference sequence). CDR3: CAAPGTQEKLFF. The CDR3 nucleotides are TGTGCCGCCCCCGGGACTCAGGAAAAACTGTTTTTT.

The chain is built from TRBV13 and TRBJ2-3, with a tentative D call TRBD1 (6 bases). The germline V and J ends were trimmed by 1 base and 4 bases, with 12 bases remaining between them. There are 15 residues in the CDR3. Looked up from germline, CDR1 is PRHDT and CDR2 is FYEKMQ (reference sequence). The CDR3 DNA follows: TGTGCCAGCAGCTTAGTGGCAGGGGCTCCAGATACGCAGTATTTT. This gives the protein CASSLVAGAPDTQYF.

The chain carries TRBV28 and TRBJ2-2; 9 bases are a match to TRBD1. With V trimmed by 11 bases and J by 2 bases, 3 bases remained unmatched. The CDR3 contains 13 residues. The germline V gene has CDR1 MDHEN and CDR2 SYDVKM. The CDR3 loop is CASGQGNTGELFF. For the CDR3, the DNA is TGTGCCTCGGGACAGGGAAACACCGGGGAGCTGTTTTTT.

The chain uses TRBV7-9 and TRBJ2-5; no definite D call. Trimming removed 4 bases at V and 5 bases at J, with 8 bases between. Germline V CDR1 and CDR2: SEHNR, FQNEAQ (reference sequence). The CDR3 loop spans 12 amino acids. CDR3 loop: CASSSGWETQYF. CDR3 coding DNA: TGTGCCAGCAGCTCCGGTTGGGAGACCCAGTACTTC.

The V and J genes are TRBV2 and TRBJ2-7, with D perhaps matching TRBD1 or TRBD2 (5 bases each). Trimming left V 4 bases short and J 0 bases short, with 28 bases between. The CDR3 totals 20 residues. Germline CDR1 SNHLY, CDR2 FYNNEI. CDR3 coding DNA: TGTGCCAGCAGTGTTTCCCCCGCCGGGTATGGGGGAGCCCCCTCCTACGAGCAGTACTTC. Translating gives CASSVSPAGYGGAPSYEQYF.

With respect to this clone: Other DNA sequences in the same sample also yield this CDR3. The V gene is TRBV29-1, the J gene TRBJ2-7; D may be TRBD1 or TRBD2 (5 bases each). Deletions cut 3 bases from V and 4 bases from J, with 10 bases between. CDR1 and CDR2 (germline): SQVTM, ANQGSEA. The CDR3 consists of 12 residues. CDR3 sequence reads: CSVERGRYEQYF. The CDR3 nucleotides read TGCAGCGTTGAGAGGGGCAGGTACGAGCAGTACTTC.